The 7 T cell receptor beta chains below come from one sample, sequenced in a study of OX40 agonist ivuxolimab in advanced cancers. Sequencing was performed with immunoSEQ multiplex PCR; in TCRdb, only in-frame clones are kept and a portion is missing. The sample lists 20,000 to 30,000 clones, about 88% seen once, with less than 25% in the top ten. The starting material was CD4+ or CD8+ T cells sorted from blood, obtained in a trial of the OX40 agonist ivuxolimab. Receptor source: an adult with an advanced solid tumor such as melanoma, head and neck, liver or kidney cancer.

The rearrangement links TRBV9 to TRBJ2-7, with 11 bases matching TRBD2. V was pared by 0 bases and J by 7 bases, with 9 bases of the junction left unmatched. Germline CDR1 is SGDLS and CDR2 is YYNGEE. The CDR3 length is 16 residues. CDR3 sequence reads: CASSVAVAGGPREQYF. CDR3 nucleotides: TGTGCCAGCAGCGTAGCAGTAGCGGGAGGGCCTCGGGAGCAGTACTTC.

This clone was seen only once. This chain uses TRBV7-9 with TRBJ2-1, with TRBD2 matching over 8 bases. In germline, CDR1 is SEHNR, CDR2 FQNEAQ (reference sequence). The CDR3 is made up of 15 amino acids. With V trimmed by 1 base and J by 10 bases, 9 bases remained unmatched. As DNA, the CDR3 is TGTGCCAGCAGCTTAGACGTGACTAGCGCGAAGGAGCAGTTCTTC. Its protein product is CASSLDVTSAKEQFF. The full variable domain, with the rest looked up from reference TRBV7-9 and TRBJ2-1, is DTGVSQNPRHKITKRGQNVTFRCDPISEHNRLYWYRQTLGQGPEFLTYFQNEAQLEKSRLLSDRFSAERPKGSFSTLEIQRTEQGDSAMYLCASSLDVTSAKEQFFGPGTRLTVL.

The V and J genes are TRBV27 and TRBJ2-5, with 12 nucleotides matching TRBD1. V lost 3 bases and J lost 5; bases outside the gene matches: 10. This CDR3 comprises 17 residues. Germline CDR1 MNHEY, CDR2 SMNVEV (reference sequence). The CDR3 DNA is TGTGCCAGCAGTTTGTTCACCGGGACAGGGGGCGGTGAGACCCAGTACTTC. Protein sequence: CASSLFTGTGGGETQYF.

The CDR3 here is CASTTVLATYEQYF. The DNA for the CDR3 is TGTGCCAGCACTACAGTCCTAGCGACCTACGAGCAGTACTTC. V gene TRBV28 combines with J gene TRBJ2-5; D possibly corresponds to TRBD2 (6 bases). The J call may be faulty, since TRBJ2-7 better matches the DNA end. The CDR3 sequence is 14 residues long. Germline CDR1 is MDHEN and CDR2 is SYDVKM.

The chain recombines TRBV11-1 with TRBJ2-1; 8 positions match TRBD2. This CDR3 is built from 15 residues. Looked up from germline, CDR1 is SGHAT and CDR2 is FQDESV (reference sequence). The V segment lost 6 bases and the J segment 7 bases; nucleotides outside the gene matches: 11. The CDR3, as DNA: TGTGCCAGCAGGCCTCTGGCGGGGGGTTGGAATGAGCAGTTCTTC. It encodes CASRPLAGGWNEQFF.

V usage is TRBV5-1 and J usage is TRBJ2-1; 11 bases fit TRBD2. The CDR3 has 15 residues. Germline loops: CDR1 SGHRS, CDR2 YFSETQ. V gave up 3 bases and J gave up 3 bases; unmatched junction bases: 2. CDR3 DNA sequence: TGCGCCAGCAGCTCCGGACTAGCGGGCTACAATGAGCAGTTCTTC. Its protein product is CASSSGLAGYNEQFF.

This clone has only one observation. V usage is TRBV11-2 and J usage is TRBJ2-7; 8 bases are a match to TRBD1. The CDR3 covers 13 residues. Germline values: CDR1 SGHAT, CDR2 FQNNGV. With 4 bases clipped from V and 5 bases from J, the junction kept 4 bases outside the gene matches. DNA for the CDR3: TGTGCCAGCAGCTGGACAGGGCAGAACGAGCAGTACTTC. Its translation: CASSWTGQNEQYF.